This TCR beta chain was documented in a study of CD8 T cells in ankylosing spondylitis. Overall study findings and caveats: In ankylosing spondylitis blood, a motif of about eight highly homologous TCR beta variants appeared characteristic.

The CDR3 is 15 amino acids. The germline V gene encodes CDR1 SQVTM and CDR2 ANQGSEA. Unmatched junction bases numbered 6, after V lost 6 bases and J lost 0 bases. Turning to this clonotype: What it binds is unknown.

From the 5' RACE reads, TCRdb called clonotypes with MiXCR, one entry per CDR3 protein. This sample has a few hundred thousand distinct CDR3 sequences, with 15% to 20% found just once. Sequencing input: blood, either unsorted or a sorted T cell fraction (not recorded which). The TCR sequence derives from a male donor with ankylosing spondylitis. The chain employs TRBV29-1 and TRBJ2-7, with 12 bases lining up with TRBD1. Here the CDR3 reads CSVGTGGHSSYEQYF. The CDR3 coding sequence is TGCAGCGTGGGGACAGGGGGCCACAGCTCCTACGAGCAGTACTTC.